These 16 T cell receptor beta chains originate from one sample sequenced in a study of T-cell memory formation after mild COVID-19. A single record per CDR3 protein comes from TCRdb applying MiXCR to the 5' RACE reads. The repertoire holds 340,000 or so distinct CDR3 sequences, 10% to 15% seen once, with about a fifth in the top ten. Sequencing input: PBMCs or a T cell subset sorted from them (not recorded which). These receptor sequences come from a young man who had mild COVID-19 (a few samples of this study predate the infection). Cell type and time point are not known.

In this sample, this clonotype turned up a few times. The chain recombines TRBV4-3 with TRBJ2-1; 9 nucleotides match TRBD2. V lost 3 bases to trimming and J lost 5 bases; unmatched junction nucleotides: 8. The CDR3 sequence is 16 residues long. The germline V gene encodes CDR1 LGHNA and CDR2 YSLEER. The DNA for the CDR3 is TGCGCCAGCAGCCACATTGGGCTAGCGGGGAACAATGAGCAGTTCTTC. Amino acid sequence: CASSHIGLAGNNEQFF.

The chain employs TRBV20-1 and TRBJ1-4; a possible D gene is TRBD1 (5 bases). The CDR3 length is 14 residues. Per the germline V gene, CDR1 is DFQATT and CDR2 is SNEGSKA (reference sequence). Trimming pared 0 bases from V and 3 bases from J, leaving 8 bases between. The CDR3 DNA follows: TGCAGTGCTAGAGAAAGACAGTCTAATGAAAAACTGTTTTTT. It codes for CSARERQSNEKLFF.

V usage is TRBV6-2 or TRBV6-3 and J usage is TRBJ2-7, with D perhaps TRBD1 (6 bases). Trimming pared 0 bases from V and 3 bases from J, leaving 9 bases between. This CDR3 is 14 amino acids long. CDR1 and CDR2 from the germline V gene are MNHEY and SVGEGT. CDR3 DNA: TGTGCCAGCAGTTACTCCGGGACACTCTACGAGCAGTACGTC. Amino acids: CASSYSGTLYEQYV.

As DNA, the CDR3 is TGTGCCAGCTCACCGACAGGGGCCTATAGCTATGGCTACACCTTC. As protein: CASSPTGAYSYGYTF. The chain uses TRBV18 and TRBJ1-2; 8 nucleotides align to TRBD1. The length of the CDR3 is 15 residues. V shed 3 bases and J 4 bases; nucleotides not matched to a gene: 7. From germline, CDR1 is KGHSH and CDR2 LQKENI. The whole variable domain, remainder taken from reference TRBV18 and TRBJ1-2, is NAGVMQNPRHLVRRRGQEARLRCSPMKGHSHVYWYRQLPEEGLKFMVYLQKENIIDESGMPKERFSAEFPKEGPSILRIQQVVRGDSAAYFCASSPTGAYSYGYTFGSGTRLTVV.

The V gene is TRBV11-2, the J gene TRBJ1-2, with 9 bases identical to TRBD1. V lost 6 bases to trimming and J lost 4 bases; unmatched junction nucleotides: 3. This CDR3 comprises 13 residues. Per the germline V gene, CDR1 is SGHAT and CDR2 is FQNNGV. CDR3 nucleotide sequence: TGTGCCAGCAGGGGGGGACAGGGCTATGGCTACACCTTC. It yields the protein CASRGGQGYGYTF.

This clonotype was recorded at least ten times. The chain uses TRBV7-6 and TRBJ2-1; either TRBD1 or TRBD2 may fit D (6 bases each). Germline values: CDR1 SGHVS, CDR2 FNYEAQ. The V end was cut by 5 bases, the J end by 7 bases, with 12 bases between. CDR3 length: 13 residues. The CDR3: CASSRGGRNEQFF. CDR3 DNA: TGTGCCAGCAGCAGAGGGGGGAGGAATGAGCAGTTCTTC.

This clonotype appeared many times. V gene TRBV12-3 or TRBV12-4 combines with J gene TRBJ1-3; D is uncertain. Between the trimmed V and J ends, which lost 5 bases and 4 bases, there was a span of 12 bases. The CDR3 consists of 14 residues. The CDR3 DNA reads TGTGCCAGCAGTAGGCAAAGCAACGGAAACACCATATATTTT. It yields the protein CASSRQSNGNTIYF.

This clonotype came up many times. The J gene is TRBJ1-6, the V gene TRBV4-1; D is undetermined. The V gene lost 1 base and the J gene lost 9 bases, with 13 bases spanning the gap. This CDR3 contains 15 residues. Per the germline V gene, CDR1 is MGHRA and CDR2 is YSYEKL. DNA for the CDR3: TGCGCCAGCAGCCAAGGGCCTCGGGGTCCTTCACCCCTCCACTTT. Protein sequence: CASSQGPRGPSPLHF.

V gene TRBV7-2 combines with J gene TRBJ1-5, with 7 bases that match TRBD1. The germline gives CDR1 SGHTA, CDR2 FQGNSA. The CDR3 spans 14 residues. After removal of 3 bases from V and 7 bases from J, the junction contained 6 bases not matched to a gene. CDR3 nucleotides: TGTGCCAGCAGCTTTAACAGGGGTGAACAGCCCCAGCATTTT. This codes for CASSFNRGEQPQHF.

This clonotype was counted between two and nine times. The V gene is TRBV6-5, the J gene TRBJ1-2, with a weak D call TRBD1 (6 bases). Trimming removed 5 bases at V and 7 bases at J, with 14 bases between. The CDR3 has 13 residues. Looked up from germline, CDR1 is MNHEY and CDR2 is SVGAGI. The CDR3 protein is CASSLPGAAGYTF. The CDR3 region has the DNA TGTGCCAGCAGTCTCCCAGGGGCTGCTGGCTACACCTTC.

This clonotype has a handful of counts. The chain uses TRBV28 and TRBJ1-6; D gene ambiguous. CDR1 and CDR2 (germline): MDHEN, SYDVKM. The CDR3 is made up of 12 amino acids. V was shortened by 6 bases and J by 9 bases, with 9 bases between the two germline ends. CDR3 in amino acids: CASRAPGSPLHF. The CDR3 DNA follows: TGTGCCAGCAGGGCGCCCGGTTCACCCCTCCACTTT.

The chain combines TRBV12-3 or TRBV12-4 with TRBJ2-5, with TRBD2 identical over 7 bases. The V segment lost 5 bases and the J segment 6 bases; nucleotides outside the gene matches: 9. This CDR3 has 14 amino acids. CDR3 in amino acids: CASSPGEGRKTQYF. Here the CDR3 DNA reads TGTGCCAGCAGTCCCGGGGAGGGGAGGAAGACCCAGTACTTC.

This clonotype was seen repeatedly, ten times or more. The chain combines TRBV6-5 with TRBJ2-3, with 8 bases fitting TRBD2. The trim removed 1 base at V and 5 bases at J, leaving 11 bases unmatched. The CDR3 contains 17 residues. Germline V CDR1 and CDR2: MNHEY, SVGAGI. CDR3 DNA sequence: TGTGCCAGCAGTTACTGCCCGCGGCCGGGGGGGCAAGATACGCAGTATTTT. This codes for CASSYCPRPGGQDTQYF.

The chain is built from TRBV5-1 and TRBJ1-1, with TRBD1 as a possible D gene (5 bases). Germline assignment: CDR1 SGHRS and CDR2 YFSETQ. V dropped 2 bases and J dropped 3 bases, with 11 bases sitting between them. CDR3 size: 14 residues. The CDR3 loop reads CASSFPGTDTEAFF. Here the CDR3 DNA reads TGCGCCAGCAGCTTCCCAGGGACGGACACTGAAGCTTTCTTT.

This chain links TRBV5-1 with TRBJ2-3, with 11 bases aligning to TRBD2. CDR1 is SGHRS and CDR2 is YFSETQ in the germline V gene. The ends lost 4 bases at V and 5 bases at J; junction bases unmatched: 6. This CDR3 has 15 residues. The CDR3 spells CASSVAGGPEDTQYF. The CDR3 region has the DNA TGCGCCAGCAGCGTAGCGGGGGGGCCGGAAGATACGCAGTATTTT.

In this sample, this clonotype turned up a few times. This chain links TRBV2 with TRBJ1-1; no firm D call. The V gene's germline CDR1 is SNHLY and CDR2 FYNNEI. This CDR3 is 13 amino acids long. Trimming left V 4 bases short and J 3 bases short, with 9 bases between. The CDR3 DNA reads as TGTGCCAGCAGTGGCGTAAGGGACACTGAAGCTTTCTTT. This sequence encodes CASSGVRDTEAFF.